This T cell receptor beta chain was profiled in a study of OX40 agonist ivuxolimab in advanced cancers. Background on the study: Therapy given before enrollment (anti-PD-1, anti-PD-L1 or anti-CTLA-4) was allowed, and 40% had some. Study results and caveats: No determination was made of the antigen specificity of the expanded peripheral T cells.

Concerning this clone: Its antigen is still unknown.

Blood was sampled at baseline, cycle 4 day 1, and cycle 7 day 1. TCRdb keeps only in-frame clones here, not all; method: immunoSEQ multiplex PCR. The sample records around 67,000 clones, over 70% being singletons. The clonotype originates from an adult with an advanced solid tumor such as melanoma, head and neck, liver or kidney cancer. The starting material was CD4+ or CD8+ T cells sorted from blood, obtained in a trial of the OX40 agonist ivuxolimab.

This CDR3 is CASSLDFGGPYNEQFF. The CDR3 nucleotides read TGTGCCAGCAGCTTGGATTTCGGCGGGCCCTACAATGAGCAGTTCTTC. This rearrangement joins TRBV5-5 to TRBJ2-1; D possibly corresponds to TRBD2 (5 bases). V lost 0 bases and J lost 2, with 12 bases in between. The length of the CDR3 is 16 residues. CDR1 and CDR2 from the germline V gene are SGHKS and YYEKEE (reference sequence).